This TCR beta chain was sequenced in a study of cytomegalovirus exposure and HLA in healthy donors. Study-wide background: The roughly 130 validation repertoires used the same platform as the roughly 620 first-cohort repertoires, a later analysis reported. Study results and caveats: Researchers counted around 160 TCR beta chains as cytomegalovirus-associated. Subsequent analysis of the 120 or so validation repertoires found a tendency for first-cohort TCR clusters to co-occur. Most TCR sequences were uncommon, yet certain public TCRs appeared in many donors.

This CDR3 has 14 residues. V shed 8 bases and J 2 bases; nucleotides not matched to a gene: 6. Germline CDR1 MGHDK, CDR2 SYGVNS. This clone occurred once. Its cognate antigen is unknown. Measured with immunoSEQ multiplex PCR; TCRdb has only the in-frame clones, and not every one. The table has 280,000 or so clones, 88% seen once; the top ten hold 0.92%. This TCR derives from a woman aged 18-29 years in good health and CMV-seronegative. Sequencing input: PBMCs. The chain has TRBV25-1 and TRBJ2-3; 8 bases match TRBD2. The CDR3 reads CASGWTSLTDTQYF. The DNA of the CDR3 is TGTGCCAGCGGATGGACTAGCCTCACAGATACGCAGTATTTT.